This passage covers 10 T cell receptor beta chains from one sample sequenced in a study of T cells after posttransplantation cyclophosphamide. Repertoires were generated with immunoSEQ multiplex PCR, while TCRdb's copy carries only in-frame clones and drops some. The sample has over 25,000 clones, none seen only once. Sample: PBMCs. These receptors all come from a man aged 50 to 60 in good health, CMV-negative, and a related stem cell transplant donor.

This clone was observed at least ten times. CDR3 in DNA: TGTGCCAGCAGCCAAGATACAGGGCTTCAAGAGACCCAGTACTTC. Translating gives CASSQDTGLQETQYF. The chain combines TRBV14 with TRBJ2-5; D is perhaps TRBD1 (6 bases). Per germline, CDR1 SGHDN and CDR2 FVKESK. V was shortened by 0 bases and J by 2 bases, with 10 bases between the two germline ends. The CDR3 spans 15 residues.

This clone was observed many times. This chain connects TRBV30 to TRBJ2-7; tentatively, D is TRBD2 (7 bases). Trimming stripped 1 base from V and 7 bases from J, with 14 bases between. Germline V CDR1 and CDR2: GTSNPN, SVGIG (reference sequence). This CDR3 has 13 residues. CDR3 nucleotide sequence: TGTGCCTGGAGTGGGACTAGGAGGGGGGAGCAGTACTTC. This encodes CAWSGTRRGEQYF.

This clone has ten or more counts. The chain uses TRBV15 and TRBJ1-2; 8 nucleotides agree with TRBD1. Germline lookup yields CDR1 LNHNV and CDR2 YYDKDF (reference sequence). J lost 8 bases, V lost 2 bases, and 4 bases had no gene match. This CDR3 contains 13 residues. Here the CDR3 reads CATSRLTGDGYTF. In nucleotides, the CDR3 is TGTGCCACCAGCAGACTGACAGGGGACGGCTACACCTTC.

This clone has a count of ten or more. V and J are TRBV6-1 and TRBJ2-6; perhaps TRBD2 as D (5 bases). The CDR3 loop spans 16 amino acids. From germline, CDR1 is MNHNS and CDR2 SASEGT. Trimming removed 0 bases at V and 4 bases at J, with 10 bases between. CDR3 sequence: CASSEAEAAGANVLTF. The DNA for the CDR3 is TGTGCCAGCAGTGAAGCGGAGGCGGCCGGGGCCAACGTCCTGACTTTC.

The table lists this clone with many counts. The chain recombines TRBV6-6 with TRBJ1-1; 7 bases are shared with TRBD1. CDR1 MNHNY and CDR2 SVGAGI come from the germline V gene (reference sequence). The CDR3 sequence is 12 residues long. Trimming cost V 2 bases and J 7 bases; bases outside gene matches: 1. CDR3 sequence: CASSYGTVEAFF. The CDR3 DNA sequence: TGTGCCAGCAGTTACGGGACAGTTGAAGCTTTCTTT.

There are many counts of this clone. The chain combines TRBV5-1 with TRBJ2-3; D gene ambiguous. Trimming removed 0 bases at V and 0 bases at J, with 8 bases between. The germline CDR1 and CDR2 sequences are SGHRS and YFSETQ. The CDR3 spans 15 residues. DNA of the CDR3: TGCGCCAGCAGCTTGGGGCCACCCAGCACAGATACGCAGTATTTT. Protein product: CASSLGPPSTDTQYF.

This clone has a count of ten or more. The chain recombines TRBV5-4 with TRBJ2-7, with TRBD2 identical over 7 bases. CDR3 length: 12 residues. The J segment lost 3 bases and the V segment lost 4 bases, leaving 1 base of the junction unmatched. CDR1 is SGHNT and CDR2 is YYREEE in the germline V gene (reference sequence). In DNA form, the CDR3 reads TGTGCCAGCAGCGGGGGGGGCTACGAGCAGTACTTC. It translates to CASSGGGYEQYF.

This clone has a handful of counts. The chain carries TRBV14 and TRBJ2-5; D is possibly TRBD2 (6 bases). The closer fit of TRBJ2-7 to the DNA end suggests the J call may be wrong. The CDR3 runs to 15 residues. Germline loops: CDR1 SGHDN, CDR2 FVKESK. The CDR3 spells CASSSRGSSSYEQYF. The CDR3 coding sequence is TGTGCCAGCAGCTCCCGGGGGTCGAGCTCCTACGAGCAGTACTTC.

Ten or more counts support this clone. This chain's CDR3 is CAISMGLAGGRHEQYF. In DNA, the CDR3 is TGTGCCATCAGTATGGGACTAGCGGGGGGGCGTCACGAGCAGTACTTC. This sequence joins TRBV10-3 and TRBJ2-7; 16 nucleotides align to TRBD2. The junction had 6 bases not matched to a gene; V was cut back by 5 bases and J by 5 bases. Germline CDR1 is ENHRY and CDR2 is SYGVKD. The CDR3 is 16 residues long.

At least ten counts were recorded for this clone. The chain combines TRBV6-1 with TRBJ1-4; TRBD1 matches at 7 bases. The trim removed 6 bases at V and 5 bases at J, leaving 3 bases unmatched. CDR1 and CDR2 from the germline V gene are MNHNS and SASEGT. CDR3 length: 13 residues. The CDR3 protein is CASSAGQNEKLFF. The CDR3 nucleotides read TGTGCCAGCAGCGCGGGACAGAATGAAAAACTGTTTTTT.